A single sample gave rise to the 7 T cell receptor beta chains below, sequenced in a study of radiotherapy plus CTLA-4 blockade in lung cancer. Repertoires were generated with immunoSEQ multiplex PCR, while TCRdb's copy carries only in-frame clones and drops some. The data contain around 70,000 clones, around 90% of them singletons. Source: peripheral blood, taken from a patient treated with radiotherapy plus ipilimumab. These receptors all come from a human donor with non-small cell lung cancer that progressed on radiotherapy plus ipilimumab.

This chain joins TRBV15 and TRBJ1-4; D ambiguous. Deletions cut 1 base from V and 5 bases from J, with 8 bases between. From germline, CDR1 is LNHNV and CDR2 YYDKDF (reference sequence). CDR3 length: 14 residues. The CDR3 DNA reads as TGTGCCACCAGCAGAGTGTCCCCCAATGAAAAACTGTTTTTT. It specifies CATSRVSPNEKLFF.

This clone occurred once. The chain is built from TRBV19 and TRBJ2-7; possibly TRBD1 for D (6 bases). V was trimmed by 6 bases and J by 1 base, leaving 16 bases between them. Germline values: CDR1 LNHDA, CDR2 SQIVND (reference sequence). The CDR3 sequence is 15 residues long. The CDR3 DNA reads as TGTGCCAGTAGACGTATCCCGGACAGTTCCTACGAGCAGTACTTC. Its translation: CASRRIPDSSYEQYF.

The chain is built from TRBV29-1 and TRBJ1-1; D is possibly TRBD1 (5 bases). Germline values: CDR1 SQVTM, CDR2 ANQGSEA. The V gene lost 5 bases and the J gene lost 1 base, with 20 bases spanning the gap. This CDR3 is 16 amino acids long. The CDR3 DNA reads TGCAGCGTTAAGATGGTGGAGGAGGGACGGAACACTGAAGCTTTCTTT. Amino acid sequence: CSVKMVEEGRNTEAFF.

The J gene is TRBJ2-7, the V gene TRBV7-3, with D possibly matching TRBD1 (6 bases). CDR3 length: 13 amino acids. Trimming pared 4 bases from V and 6 bases from J, leaving 13 bases between. The germline V gene encodes CDR1 SGHTA and CDR2 FQGTGA. The CDR3 region has the DNA TGTGCCAGCAGCTCCCAACAGGGTGGCGAGCAGTACTTC. Its protein is CASSSQQGGEQYF.

This chain connects TRBV7-2 to TRBJ2-3; D uncertain. Trimming shortened V by 1 base and J by 7 bases, and 6 bases separated the two germline ends. Germline CDR1 is SGHTA and CDR2 is FQGNSA. The CDR3 length is 12 residues. The CDR3: CASSLEGYTQYF. CDR3 sequence (DNA): TGTGCCAGCAGCTTAGAAGGCTATACGCAGTATTTT.

The V gene is TRBV4-2, the J gene TRBJ1-2; weak D call: TRBD1 (6 bases). CDR1 is LGHNA, CDR2 YNFKEQ, per germline. The CDR3 spans 17 residues. Trimming shortened V by 0 bases and J by 4 bases, and 18 bases separated the two germline ends. The CDR3 DNA follows: TGTGCCAGCAGCCAAGATAAGGCCGACAGGCAGTCCTATGGCTACACCTTC. Translated: CASSQDKADRQSYGYTF.

The J gene is TRBJ2-5, the V gene TRBV19, with TRBD2 matching over 7 bases. The germline CDR1 and CDR2 sequences are LNHDA and SQIVND (reference sequence). This CDR3 has 15 residues. V shed 5 bases, J shed 5 bases, and the junction held 11 bases outside the gene matches. The CDR3 DNA follows: TGTGCCAGTAGTTTCCCTAGCGGCACGGGGGAGACCCAGTACTTC. This translates into CASSFPSGTGETQYF.